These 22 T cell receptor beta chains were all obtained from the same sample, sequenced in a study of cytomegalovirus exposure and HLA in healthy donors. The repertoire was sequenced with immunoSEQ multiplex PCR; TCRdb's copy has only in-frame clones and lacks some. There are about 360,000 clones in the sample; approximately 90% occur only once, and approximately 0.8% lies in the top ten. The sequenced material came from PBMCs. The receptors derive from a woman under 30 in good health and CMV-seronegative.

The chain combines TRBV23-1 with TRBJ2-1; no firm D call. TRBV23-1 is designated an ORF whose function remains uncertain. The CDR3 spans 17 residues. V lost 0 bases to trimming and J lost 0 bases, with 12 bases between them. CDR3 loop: CASSQSRQTSSYNEQFF. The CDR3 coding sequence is TGCGCCAGCAGTCAATCTAGGCAGACAAGCTCCTACAATGAGCAGTTCTTC.

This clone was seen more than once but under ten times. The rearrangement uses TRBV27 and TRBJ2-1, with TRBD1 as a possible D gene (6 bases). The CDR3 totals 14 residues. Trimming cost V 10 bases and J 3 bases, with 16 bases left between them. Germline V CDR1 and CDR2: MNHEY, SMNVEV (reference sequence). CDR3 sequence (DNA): TGTGCCATTAGGCCGGGACAACTCTACAATGAGCAGTTCTTC. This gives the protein CAIRPGQLYNEQFF.

The CDR3 nucleotides are TGTGCCAGAAGCTTGGCGTTTTGGGACAGGGGAAGGAGCTATGGCTACACCTTC. Amino acids: CARSLAFWDRGRSYGYTF. The chain recombines TRBV5-3 with TRBJ1-2; 10 bases agree with TRBD1. TRBV5-3 qualifies as an ORF whose function is uncertain. The V gene end was trimmed by 0 bases and the J gene end by 4 bases; junction bases not matched to a gene: 12. The CDR3 loop spans 18 amino acids.

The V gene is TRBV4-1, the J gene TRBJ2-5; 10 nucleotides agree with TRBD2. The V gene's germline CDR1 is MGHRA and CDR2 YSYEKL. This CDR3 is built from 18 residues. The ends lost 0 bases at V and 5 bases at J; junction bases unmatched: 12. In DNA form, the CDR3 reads TGCGCCAGCAGCCAAGATCAGGAGAGCGGGGGGGCCGGGGAGACCCAGTACTTC. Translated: CASSQDQESGGAGETQYF.

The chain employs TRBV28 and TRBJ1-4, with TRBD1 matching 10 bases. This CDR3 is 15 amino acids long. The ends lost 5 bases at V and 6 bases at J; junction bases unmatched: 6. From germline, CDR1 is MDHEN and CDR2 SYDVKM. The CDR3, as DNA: TGTGCCAGCAGTGAGACAGGGGGCGCGGATGAAAAACTGTTTTTT. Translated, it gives CASSETGGADEKLFF.

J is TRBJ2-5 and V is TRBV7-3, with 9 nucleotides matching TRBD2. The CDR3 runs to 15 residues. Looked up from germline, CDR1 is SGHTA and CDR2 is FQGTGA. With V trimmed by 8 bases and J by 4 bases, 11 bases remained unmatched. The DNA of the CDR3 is TGTGCCAGCCGGCGGGAGGGCCTACTTACAGAGACCCAGTACTTC. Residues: CASRREGLLTETQYF. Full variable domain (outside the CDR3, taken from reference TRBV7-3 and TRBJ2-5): GAGVSQTPSNKVTEKGKYVELRCDPISGHTALYWYRQSLGQGPEFLIYFQGTGAADDSGLPNDRFFAVRPEGSVSTLKIQRTERGDSAVYLCASRREGLLTETQYFGPGTRLLVL.

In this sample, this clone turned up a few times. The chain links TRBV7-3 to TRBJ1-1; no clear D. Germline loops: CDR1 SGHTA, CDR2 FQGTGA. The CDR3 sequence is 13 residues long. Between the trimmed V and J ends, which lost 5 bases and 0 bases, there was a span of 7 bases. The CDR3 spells CASSLGMNTEAFF. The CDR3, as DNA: TGTGCCAGCAGCCTCGGTATGAACACTGAAGCTTTCTTT.

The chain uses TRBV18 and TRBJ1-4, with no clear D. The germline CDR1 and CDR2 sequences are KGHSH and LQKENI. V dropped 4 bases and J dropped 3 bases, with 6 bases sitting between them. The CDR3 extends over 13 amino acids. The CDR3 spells CASSRAPNEKLFF. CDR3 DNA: TGTGCCAGCTCACGGGCACCTAATGAAAAACTGTTTTTT.

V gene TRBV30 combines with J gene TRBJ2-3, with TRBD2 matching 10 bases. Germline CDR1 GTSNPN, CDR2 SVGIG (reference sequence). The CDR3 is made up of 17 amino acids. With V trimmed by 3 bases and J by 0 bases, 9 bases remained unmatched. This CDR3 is CAWRVAGGLSSTDTQYF. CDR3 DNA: TGTGCCTGGAGGGTAGCGGGAGGACTCTCTAGCACAGATACGCAGTATTTT.

The CDR3 sequence: CASSFRGGTEAFF. The CDR3 DNA reads TGTGCCAGCAGCTTTAGGGGGGGGACCGAAGCTTTCTTT. The V gene is TRBV7-2, the J gene TRBJ1-1; D perhaps matches TRBD1 (6 bases). Trimming left V 3 bases short and J 8 bases short, with 13 bases between. Germline lookup yields CDR1 SGHTA and CDR2 FQGNSA. The CDR3 totals 13 residues. Together with reference TRBV7-2 and TRBJ1-1, the CDR3 gives the full variable domain: GAGVSQSPSNKVTEKGKDVELRCDPISGHTALYWYRQSLGQGLEFLIYFQGNSAPDKSGLPSDRFSAERTGGSVSTLTIQRTQQEDSAVYLCASSFRGGTEAFFGQGTRLTVV.

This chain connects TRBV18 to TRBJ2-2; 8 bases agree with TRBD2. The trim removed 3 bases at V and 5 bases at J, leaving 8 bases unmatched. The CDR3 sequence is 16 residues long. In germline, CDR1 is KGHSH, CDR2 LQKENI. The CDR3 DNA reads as TGTGCCAGCTCACCCCCGGGACTAGAAGAAACCGGGGAGCTGTTTTTT. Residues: CASSPPGLEETGELFF.

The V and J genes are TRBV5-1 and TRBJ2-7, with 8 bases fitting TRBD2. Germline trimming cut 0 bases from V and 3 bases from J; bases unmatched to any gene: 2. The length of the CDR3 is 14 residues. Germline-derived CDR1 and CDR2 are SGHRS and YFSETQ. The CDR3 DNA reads TGCGCCAGCAGCTTGGAAACTAGCGGCTACGAGCAGTACTTC. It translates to CASSLETSGYEQYF.

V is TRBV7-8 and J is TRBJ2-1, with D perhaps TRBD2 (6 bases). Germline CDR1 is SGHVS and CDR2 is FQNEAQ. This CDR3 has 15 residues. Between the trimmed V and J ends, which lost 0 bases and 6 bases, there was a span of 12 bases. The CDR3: CASSLAGLSLNEQFF. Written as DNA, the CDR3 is TGTGCCAGCAGCTTAGCGGGACTTTCTCTCAATGAGCAGTTCTTC.

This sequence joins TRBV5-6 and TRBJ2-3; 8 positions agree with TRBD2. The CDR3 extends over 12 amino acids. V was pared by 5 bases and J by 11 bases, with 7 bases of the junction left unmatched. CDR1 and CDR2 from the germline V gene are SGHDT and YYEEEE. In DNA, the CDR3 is TGTGCCAGCAGATCGAGCGGGAGCGGGCAGTATTTT. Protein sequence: CASRSSGSGQYF.

CDR3 region: CASSDKLRGNTEAFF. CDR3 nucleotides: TGTGCCAGCAGTGACAAGCTCAGGGGGAACACTGAAGCTTTCTTT. The chain recombines TRBV27 with TRBJ1-1; a possible D gene is TRBD1 (6 bases). This CDR3 is 15 amino acids long. V lost 5 bases to trimming and J lost 1 base, with 14 bases between them. Germline V gene lookup returns CDR1 MNHEY and CDR2 SMNVEV (reference sequence).

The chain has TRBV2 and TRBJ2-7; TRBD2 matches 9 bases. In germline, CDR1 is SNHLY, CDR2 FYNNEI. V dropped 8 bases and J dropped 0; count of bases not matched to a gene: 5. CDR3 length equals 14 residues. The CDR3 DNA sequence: TGTGCCAGCGGGTTAGCGGGGGCCTCCTACGAGCAGTACTTC. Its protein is CASGLAGASYEQYF.

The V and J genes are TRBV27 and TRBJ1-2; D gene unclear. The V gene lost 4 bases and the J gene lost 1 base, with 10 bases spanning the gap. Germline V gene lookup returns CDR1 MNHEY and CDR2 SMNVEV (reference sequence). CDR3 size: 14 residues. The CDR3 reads CASSSGLFNYGYTF. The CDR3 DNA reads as TGTGCCAGCAGTTCAGGTTTATTTAACTATGGCTACACCTTC.

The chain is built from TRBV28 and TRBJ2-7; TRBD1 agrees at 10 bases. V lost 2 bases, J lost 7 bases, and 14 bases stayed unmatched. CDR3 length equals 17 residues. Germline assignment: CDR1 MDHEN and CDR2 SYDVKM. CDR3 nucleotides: TGTGCCAGCAGTTTAAGTATGGGACAGGGGCTCCTTCCAGAGCAGTACTTC. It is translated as CASSLSMGQGLLPEQYF. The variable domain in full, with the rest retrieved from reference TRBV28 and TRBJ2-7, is DVKVTQSSRYLVKRTGEKVFLECVQDMDHENMFWYRQDPGLGLRLIYFSYDVKMKEKGDIPEGYSVSREKKERFSLILESASTNQTSMYLCASSLSMGQGLLPEQYFGPGTRLTVT.

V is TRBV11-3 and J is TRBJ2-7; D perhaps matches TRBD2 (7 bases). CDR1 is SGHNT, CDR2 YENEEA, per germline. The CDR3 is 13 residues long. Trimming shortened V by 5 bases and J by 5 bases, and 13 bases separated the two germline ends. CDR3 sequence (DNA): TGTGCCAGCAGCCGGGGGGCAGGAAACGAGCAGTACTTC. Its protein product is CASSRGAGNEQYF.

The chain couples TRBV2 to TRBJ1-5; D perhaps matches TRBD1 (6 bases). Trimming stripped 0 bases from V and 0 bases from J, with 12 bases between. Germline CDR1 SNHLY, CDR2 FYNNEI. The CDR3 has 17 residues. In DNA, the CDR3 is TGTGCCAGCAGTGAAGCCAGAGGACAGTTTAGCAATCAGCCCCAGCATTTT. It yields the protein CASSEARGQFSNQPQHF.

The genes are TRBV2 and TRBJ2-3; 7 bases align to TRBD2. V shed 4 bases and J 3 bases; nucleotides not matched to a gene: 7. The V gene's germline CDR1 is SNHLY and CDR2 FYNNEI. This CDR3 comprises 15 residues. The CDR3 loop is CASSVTSLRTDTQYF. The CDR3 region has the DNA TGTGCCAGCAGTGTGACTAGCCTGAGGACAGATACGCAGTATTTT. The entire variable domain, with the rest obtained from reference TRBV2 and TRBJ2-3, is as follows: EPEVTQTPSHQVTQMGQEVILRCVPISNHLYFYWYRQILGQKVEFLVSFYNNEISEKSEIFDDQFSVERPDGSNFTLKIRSTKLEDSAMYFCASSVTSLRTDTQYFGPGTRLTVL.

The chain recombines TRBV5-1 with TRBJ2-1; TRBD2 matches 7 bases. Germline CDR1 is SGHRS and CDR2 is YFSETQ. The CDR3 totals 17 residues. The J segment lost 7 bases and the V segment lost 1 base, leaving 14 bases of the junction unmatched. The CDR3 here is CASSLRAGREMLNEQFF. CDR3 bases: TGCGCCAGCAGCTTGAGGGCGGGGCGGGAGATGTTGAATGAGCAGTTCTTC.